This TCR beta chain was documented in a study of blood T cell repertoires in COVID-19. Looking at the study overall: Acute and convalescent COVID-19 samples came from the United States, Italy and Spain. Sources were T cells, B-cell-depleted T cells, or PBMCs; the material itself was cDNA or gDNA.

Original processing notes: The assay estimated nucleated cells by amplifying reference gene primers. Clones were sequenced by immunoSEQ multiplex PCR, and TCRdb holds only the in-frame ones, with some missing. V, J and clone size were drawn from that table, and D and trimming were deduced from the DNA. The sample includes 150,000 to 200,000 clones, 83% of them seen just once. Germline CDR1 reads SGHTA; CDR2 reads FQGNSA. V lost 6 bases to trimming and J lost 1 base, with 9 bases between them. This CDR3 region has 13 residues. The chain has TRBV7-2 and TRBJ2-5; unclear D gene. The TCR was taken from a woman in her thirties or forties with acute or convalescent COVID-19. Sample: peripheral blood. The CDR3 loop reads CASSSYSQETQYF. In DNA form, the CDR3 reads TGTGCCAGCAGTTCTTACAGCCAAGAGACCCAGTACTTC.